These 28 T cell receptor beta chains came from one sample sequenced in a study of blood T cell repertoires in COVID-19. The method was immunoSEQ multiplex PCR; TCRdb's version includes in-frame clones alone and lacks a portion of them. The sample has over 85,000 clones, about 90% seen once; the top ten hold roughly 6.8%. What was sequenced was peripheral blood. These receptors were collected from a human donor with acute or convalescent COVID-19. The donor label of this sample is uncertain.

This clone was counted between two and nine times. The V and J genes are TRBV10-3 and TRBJ2-7; the match to TRBD1 covers 9 bases. The CDR3 has 15 amino acids. CDR1 and CDR2 (germline): ENHRY, SYGVKD. With V trimmed by 8 bases and J by 2 bases, 10 bases remained unmatched. CDR3 DNA sequence: TGTGCCATCGGAGGGACAGGGCAGACAACCTACGAGCAGTACTTC. This sequence encodes CAIGGTGQTTYEQYF.

V and J are TRBV24-1 and TRBJ2-3; 7 positions agree with TRBD1. The germline gives CDR1 KGHDR, CDR2 SFDVKD. CDR3 size: 16 residues. V trimming: 3 bases; J trimming: 2 bases; junction bases outside the gene matches: 7. CDR3 residues: CATSDDDRAYTDTQYF. The DNA for the CDR3 is TGTGCCACCAGTGATGACGACAGGGCCTACACAGATACGCAGTATTTT.

This clone was counted between two and nine times. The rearrangement uses TRBV3-1 (or the pseudogene TRBV3-2) and TRBJ1-1; D may be TRBD1 (5 bases). The CDR3 length is 13 residues. CDR1 is LGHDT and CDR2 is YNNKEL in the germline V gene (reference sequence). Trimming shortened V by 3 bases and J by 3 bases, and 8 bases separated the two germline ends. The CDR3 DNA reads TGTGCCAGCAGCCAGCGACAGTACACTGAAGCTTTCTTT. This gives the protein CASSQRQYTEAFF.

V usage is TRBV29-1 and J usage is TRBJ2-1, with a possible D match to TRBD2 (7 bases). V lost 4 bases and J 4 bases, leaving 14 bases between the germline ends. Per the germline V gene, CDR1 is SQVTM and CDR2 is ANQGSEA. The length of the CDR3 is 14 residues. CDR3 amino acids: CSVVGGGFYNEQFF. CDR3 coding DNA: TGCAGCGTTGTAGGGGGGGGATTTTACAATGAGCAGTTCTTC.

The rearrangement links TRBV5-1 to TRBJ1-2, with 8 bases that match TRBD1. Losses at the gene ends were 0 bases for V and 5 bases for J; bases not matched to a gene: 6. This CDR3 contains 15 residues. CDR1 and CDR2 (germline): SGHRS, YFSETQ. CDR3: CASSLGTGLRYGYTF. DNA of the CDR3: TGCGCCAGCAGCTTGGGGACAGGGTTAAGATATGGCTACACCTTC.

This chain links TRBV7-2 with TRBJ2-1; maybe TRBD2 (5 bases). There are 17 residues in the CDR3. The V end was cut by 3 bases, the J end by 4 bases, with 19 bases between. From germline, CDR1 is SGHTA and CDR2 FQGNSA. Here the CDR3 DNA reads TGTGCCAGCAGCTTGGGCCCGAGAGGGAGCTCATACAATGAGCAGTTCTTC. Residues: CASSLGPRGSSYNEQFF.

This rearrangement joins TRBV9 to TRBJ2-7; TRBD1 matches at 11 bases. The germline gives CDR1 SGDLS, CDR2 YYNGEE. The CDR3 runs to 15 residues. Trimming took 4 bases from V and 3 from J; bases not matched to a gene: 6. The CDR3 loop reads CASSPAGTGGYEQYF. The CDR3 bases are TGTGCCAGCAGCCCGGCCGGGACAGGGGGCTACGAGCAGTACTTC.

The V and J genes are TRBV9 and TRBJ2-1, with D perhaps matching TRBD2 (6 bases). The CDR3 is 15 amino acids. Germline V gene lookup returns CDR1 SGDLS and CDR2 YYNGEE. With 0 bases removed from V and 4 bases from J, the gap between germline ends came to 11 bases. CDR3 bases: TGTGCCAGCAGCGTAGGGGTTAGCGGATACAATGAGCAGTTCTTC. Its translation is CASSVGVSGYNEQFF. The full variable domain, with the rest looked up from reference TRBV9 and TRBJ2-1, is DSGVTQTPKHLITATGQRVTLRCSPRSGDLSVYWYQQSLDQGLQFLIQYYNGEERAKGNILERFSAQQFPDLHSELNLSSLELGDSALYFCASSVGVSGYNEQFFGPGTRLTVL.

The chain joins TRBV7-2 to TRBJ1-2; TRBD1 matches at 9 bases. The CDR3 covers 15 residues. V lost 2 bases, J lost 7 bases, and 8 bases stayed unmatched. CDR1 is SGHTA and CDR2 is FQGNSA in the germline V gene. The CDR3 DNA is TGTGCCAGCAGCTTATCGGGACAGGGCTTCGGTGGCTACACCTTC. This codes for CASSLSGQGFGGYTF.

The chain carries TRBV9 and TRBJ1-3, with D uncertain. The CDR3 extends over 16 amino acids. The ends were cut back, 0 bases at V and 4 bases at J, with 14 bases in the middle. Per germline, CDR1 SGDLS and CDR2 YYNGEE. CDR3 coding DNA: TGTGCCAGCAGCGTAGACCCCCGTAAGACAGGAAACACCATATATTTT. The encoded protein is CASSVDPRKTGNTIYF.

This clone was found once. The chain is built from TRBV15 and TRBJ2-5; TRBD2 is a possible D gene (6 bases). V lost 5 bases and J lost 2, with 15 bases in between. The germline V gene has CDR1 LNHNV and CDR2 YYDKDF (reference sequence). The CDR3 has 15 amino acids. The chain's CDR3 is CATSPEASAQETQYF. CDR3 nucleotide sequence: TGTGCCACCAGCCCCGAGGCTAGCGCGCAAGAGACCCAGTACTTC.

This clone was detected only once. V and J are TRBV19 and TRBJ2-7; maybe TRBD1 (6 bases). Deletions cut 3 bases from V and 0 bases from J, with 12 bases between. This CDR3 contains 15 residues. The germline CDR1 and CDR2 sequences are LNHDA and SQIVND (reference sequence). The CDR3 reads CASSIQGPSSYEQYF. The DNA for the CDR3 is TGTGCCAGTAGTATCCAGGGGCCCTCCTCCTACGAGCAGTACTTC.

V is TRBV3-1 (or the pseudogene TRBV3-2) and J is TRBJ2-7, with 9 bases aligning to TRBD2. The CDR3 spans 15 residues. With V trimmed by 6 bases and J by 3 bases, 9 bases remained unmatched. CDR1 is LGHDT and CDR2 is YNNKEL in the germline V gene (reference sequence). CDR3 protein: CASRSSRGGLYEQYF. CDR3 DNA sequence: TGTGCCAGCAGATCCTCGCGGGGGGGCCTCTACGAGCAGTACTTC.

The chain has TRBV5-1 and TRBJ1-1, with 8 nucleotides matching TRBD1. The CDR3 is 15 residues long. The V and J ends lost 0 bases and 11 bases, in that order; junction bases with no gene match: 12. Germline V CDR1 and CDR2: SGHRS, YFSETQ. CDR3 nucleotide sequence: TGCGCCAGCAGCTTGGCCCATACAGGACAGGGCTGGGCTTTCTTT. Protein product: CASSLAHTGQGWAFF.

This clone was recorded only once. V gene TRBV11-3 combines with J gene TRBJ2-7; tentatively, D is TRBD1 (5 bases). The CDR3 loop spans 14 amino acids. The V and J ends lost 1 base and 3 bases respectively, with 10 bases between them. In germline, CDR1 is SGHNT, CDR2 YENEEA. The CDR3 spells CASSLAQQVYEQYF. CDR3 coding DNA: TGTGCCAGCAGCTTAGCTCAACAGGTCTACGAGCAGTACTTC.

V is TRBV3-1 (or the pseudogene TRBV3-2) and J is TRBJ1-2; TRBD1 might be the D (6 bases). Germline V CDR1 and CDR2: LGHDT, YNNKEL (reference sequence). This CDR3 contains 14 residues. V lost 4 bases, J lost 5 bases, and 14 bases lay in between. CDR3 region: CASSRQVLGYGYTF. The CDR3 nucleotides read TGTGCCAGCAGCCGACAGGTCCTAGGTTATGGCTACACCTTC.

This clone was seen more than once but under ten times. This chain joins TRBV2 and TRBJ2-3, with D possibly being TRBD2 (6 bases). Germline loops: CDR1 SNHLY, CDR2 FYNNEI. The CDR3 spans 14 residues. Deletions cut 1 base from V and 4 bases from J, with 9 bases between. The CDR3 DNA follows: TGTGCCAGCAGTGAAGGGGGAGGAGCAGATACGCAGTATTTT. It specifies CASSEGGGADTQYF.

The CDR3 reads CASSYRSDRGYYEQYF. DNA of the CDR3: TGTGCCAGCAGTTACCGCAGTGACAGGGGGTACTACGAGCAGTACTTC. The chain carries TRBV6-5 and TRBJ2-7, with TRBD1 matching 9 bases. The junction had 8 bases not matched to a gene; V was cut back by 2 bases and J by 3 bases. CDR1 is MNHEY and CDR2 is SVGAGI in the germline V gene. The CDR3 is 16 residues long.

The CDR3 loop is CATSEVAGASTDTQYF. CDR3 sequence (DNA): TGTGCCACCAGTGAAGTAGCGGGGGCTAGCACAGATACGCAGTATTTT. V gene TRBV24-1 combines with J gene TRBJ2-3; 9 bases map to TRBD2. V lost 4 bases, J lost 0 bases, and 4 bases stayed unmatched. The CDR3 totals 16 residues. CDR1 is KGHDR and CDR2 is SFDVKD in the germline V gene.

This chain links TRBV6-5 with TRBJ2-4; TRBD2 aligns across 13 bases. The J segment lost 8 bases and the V segment lost 7 bases, leaving 8 bases of the junction unmatched. This CDR3 has 15 amino acids. Germline CDR1 and CDR2: MNHEY and SVGAGI. This CDR3 reads CASTTGLAGADIQYF. The CDR3 region has the DNA TGTGCCAGCACCACTGGACTAGCGGGGGCGGACATTCAGTACTTC.

V is TRBV6-2 or TRBV6-3 and J is TRBJ2-5; TRBD1 matches 7 bases. V dropped 5 bases and J dropped 2; count of bases not matched to a gene: 2. Germline V gene lookup returns CDR1 MNHEY and CDR2 SVGEGT. CDR3 size: 13 residues. The CDR3 spells CASSPDRQETQYF. CDR3 DNA sequence: TGTGCCAGCAGTCCGGACAGGCAAGAGACCCAGTACTTC.

The chain joins TRBV6-6 to TRBJ1-1, with unresolved D. The germline V gene has CDR1 MNHNY and CDR2 SVGAGI (reference sequence). The CDR3 extends over 15 amino acids. V lost 0 bases and J 7 bases, leaving 15 bases between the germline ends. The CDR3 is CASSYSGTELGEAFF. The CDR3 bases are TGTGCCAGCAGTTACTCGGGTACAGAGCTCGGTGAAGCTTTCTTT.

The chain employs TRBV5-4 and TRBJ2-2, with a possible D match to TRBD1 (5 bases). Trimming removed 1 base at V and 5 bases at J, with 15 bases between. Per germline, CDR1 SGHNT and CDR2 YYREEE (reference sequence). This CDR3 spans 16 amino acids. In DNA, the CDR3 is TGTGCCAGCAGCTTGAGGTCAGGGATTGTTACCGGGGAGCTGTTTTTT. Protein: CASSLRSGIVTGELFF.

This chain uses TRBV28 with TRBJ2-4; TRBD2 might be the D (6 bases). The length of the CDR3 is 17 residues. Germline V gene sequence: CDR1 MDHEN, CDR2 SYDVKM. With 2 bases removed from V and 0 bases from J, the gap between germline ends came to 14 bases. The CDR3 spells CASSLLEGTLAKNIQYF. CDR3 DNA sequence: TGTGCCAGCAGTTTACTCGAGGGGACTCTAGCCAAAAACATTCAGTACTTC. Full variable domain (remainder filled in from reference TRBV28 and TRBJ2-4): DVKVTQSSRYLVKRTGEKVFLECVQDMDHENMFWYRQDPGLGLRLIYFSYDVKMKEKGDIPEGYSVSREKKERFSLILESASTNQTSMYLCASSLLEGTLAKNIQYFGAGTRLSVL.

This rearrangement joins TRBV9 to TRBJ1-2; 7 nucleotides match TRBD1. Trimming cost V 3 bases and J 2 bases; bases outside gene matches: 7. The CDR3 spans 15 residues. CDR1 SGDLS and CDR2 YYNGEE come from the germline V gene. The CDR3 region is CASSGGTASNYGYTF. The CDR3 bases are TGTGCCAGCAGCGGGGGGACAGCTTCAAACTATGGCTACACCTTC.

The chain joins TRBV24-1 to TRBJ2-3, with a weak D call TRBD1 (5 bases). V gave up 4 bases and J gave up 6 bases, with 13 bases separating them. The germline V gene has CDR1 KGHDR and CDR2 SFDVKD. There are 14 residues in the CDR3. CDR3 amino acids: CATSDQRGGDTQYF. For the CDR3, the DNA is TGTGCCACCAGTGACCAAAGGGGTGGGGATACGCAGTATTTT.

The chain joins TRBV3-1 (or the pseudogene TRBV3-2) to TRBJ1-1, with 10 bases matching TRBD1. After removal of 4 bases from V and 7 bases from J, the junction contained 9 bases not matched to a gene. The CDR3 has 15 residues. Germline V gene lookup returns CDR1 LGHDT and CDR2 YNNKEL (reference sequence). CDR3 loop: CASSLPGTGVGEAFF. CDR3 bases: TGTGCCAGCAGCCTGCCCGGGACAGGGGTGGGTGAAGCTTTCTTT.

The V call is TRBV9, the J call TRBJ1-4; D is ambiguous. The germline CDR1 and CDR2 sequences are SGDLS and YYNGEE. V lost 4 bases and J 4 bases, leaving 14 bases between the germline ends. There are 15 residues in the CDR3. CDR3 sequence: CASSSAGSNNEKLFF. The CDR3 bases are TGTGCCAGCAGCTCCGCCGGGTCCAATAATGAAAAACTGTTTTTT.